What follows describes a single TCR beta chain. Germline assignment: CDR1 MNHNS and CDR2 SASEGT. Trimming removed 9 bases at V and 2 bases at J, with 16 bases between. The CDR3 is 14 amino acids. Researchers divided each subset's genomic DNA evenly across several immunoSEQ plates. Measured with immunoSEQ multiplex PCR; TCRdb has only the in-frame clones, and not every one. The sample lists 550,000 to 800,000 clones, 74% occurring once. The data belong to a study of shared clonotypes between healthy human individuals. What was sequenced was memory CD4+ T cells sorted from blood. Subset specified: CD45RA-negative fraction. The chain employs TRBV6-1 and TRBJ1-1, with D perhaps TRBD1 (6 bases). The clonotype was recovered from a woman aged 30 to 39 in good health. This CDR3 is CASFDRSFNTEAFF. CDR3 bases: TGTGCCAGTTTCGACAGGAGTTTTAACACTGAAGCTTTCTTT.